The T cell receptor (beta chain) under discussion was sequenced for a study of cytomegalovirus exposure and HLA in healthy donors (dated by TCRdb to about 2017). Background for the entire study: In an earlier analysis of approximately 640 of the donors, less than 350 Gb of sequence data and some 100 million unique TCR beta sequences from about 179 million T cells were reported. Approximately 310 gigabases of sequencing data and 78 million or so unique TCR sequences were included in an early release covering several hundred HLA-typed donors. Of the roughly 390 genotyped donors, 65% to 90% fell in the genetic ancestry cluster associated with self-reported Caucasian donors. The study aimed to test whether cataloging public T cell receptors could reveal signatures of past pathogen exposure. Using immunosequencing, the study profiled T cell repertoires from fewer than 850 subjects and related those repertoires to cytomegalovirus serostatus. In addition to the first cohort of 650 to 800 subjects, a separate validation cohort of 130 or so different subjects was used. To predict cytomegalovirus infection status, the study brought together high-throughput TCR immunosequencing, statistical association of individual TCRs with disease status, and machine learning. In a later analysis, previously published TCR beta repertoires from fewer than 750 donors were re-analyzed and high-resolution HLA genotyping was added so that TCR occurrence patterns could be studied. In the later analysis, no new phenotypic data were used to find candidate immune exposures; instead, reliance was placed on TCR beta sequences and their occurrence across donors. To decide whether each TCR beta V gene segment behaved as functional or pseudogenic, an earlier analysis of some 580 of the donors relied on high-throughput TCR beta sequencing. Donor age, sex, ethnicity and CMV serostatus were compiled together with the repertoire data. A later genetic analysis used genome-wide SNP genotypes for about three fifths of the 666 donors, treating that subset as a discovery cohort. Every discovery cohort repertoire had been produced on one sequencing platform. HLA typing included class I and class II loci at four-digit resolution. Typing coverage varied by locus: about 620-630 donors for A, B, C, DRB1 and DQB1; roughly 520 for DQA1; over 600 for DPA1; more than 450 for DPB1. About 5 DR-DQ haplotypes were handled as single units for association and clustering, since linkage in the cohort was strong. On average, around 240,000 unique TCR beta nucleotide sequences were sequenced per donor among some 430 genotyped donors of the cohort, with approximately 18% of those sequences being non-productive.

Study-wide conclusions, independent of this receptor: Sequencing depth was assumed to be roughly uniform across donors in the presence/absence analyses, though that assumption may not hold. When HLA alleles, especially DR and DQ, strongly co-occurred, TCR associations were difficult to assign to individual alleles. Broadly in line with IMGT annotations, most TCR beta V segments showed up in productive rearrangements about 90% or about 30% of the time in an earlier analysis of 587 of the donors. According to a later analysis, TCR association rates differed among HLA loci, with DRB1 alleles showing the most associated TCRs and HLA-C alleles showing the fewest. A further reported finding was that TCR beta sequences accurately predicted the HLA-A and HLA-B alleles for most subjects in the first cohort. The authors suggested that the approach could potentially be extended to other disease states and immunological phenotypes. Linkage disequilibrium might explain the correlated functional status among segregating V segments, but an unknown experimental factor could not be excluded. Compared with the approximately 700-donor mean, donors in an Asian-associated ancestry cluster had fewer N-insertions in productive TCRs, according to a later genetic analysis. A later analysis found that most CMV-associated TCR beta chains appeared HLA-restricted, with HLA associations seemingly driven largely by CMV exposure. Some IMGT-functional V segments, including TRBV6-2 and TRBV6-3, could not be distinguished by the 87-base-pair reads and were therefore excluded. In vitro tests confirmed that three of the cytomegalovirus-associated TCR beta chains recognize cytomegalovirus antigens. The classifier was reported to diagnose cytomegalovirus status with high specificity and sensitivity in both the original and validation cohorts. Several of the top co-occurrence clusters appeared to be linked to parvovirus B19, influenza, CMV and Epstein-Barr virus, according to a later analysis. The cohort was sequenced for TCR beta chains only, and without alpha or paired-chain data the features that could be detected were limited. Immune exposure information for the cohort was limited to CMV serostatus. Because counts were too low, 15 or so rarely observed V segments, including chromosome 9 orphons, were excluded from the earlier analysis of a few hundred of the donors. The study listed around 160 TCR beta chains as associated with cytomegalovirus. While some public TCRs were present in many individuals, most TCR sequences turned up only very rarely across donors. At a false discovery rate of 0.05, a later analysis linked about 16,000 TCR beta sequences to specific HLA alleles. HLA typing was unavailable for some donors at each locus, so association tests used only the typed subset. In a later genetic analysis, a missense DCLRE1C variant was associated with V-gene and J-gene trimming of TCR beta chains, and the association was replicated in an independent cohort. A later analysis found that HLA-associated TCR beta chains were more clonally expanded and had lower generation probabilities than equally common non-associated chains. A cluster of highly shared sequence variants was judged likely to represent a technical artifact of the sequencing pipeline.

The cohort consisted of 650 to 700 healthy bone marrow donors. At the time of sampling, all cohort members were nominally healthy, though unrecorded immune exposures were likely present. The donor was CMV seronegative and was included in the group of a few hundred seronegative cohort members. Each donor provided a peripheral blood sample, and peripheral blood mononuclear cells were used for TCR beta sequencing. Genomic DNA extraction from the blood cell samples was performed with the Qiagen DNeasy Blood Extraction Kit. Preparation of the library involved the immunoSEQ multiplex PCR assay. The multiplex PCR relied on a mix of 60 forward primers for TCR Vbeta segments and 13 reverse primers for TCR Jbeta segments. The CDR3 region of rearranged TCR beta genes was amplified from genomic DNA by a multiplex PCR assay. On the Illumina HiSeq System, the amplified TCR beta libraries were sequenced as 87-base-pair reads. The authors' analysis ran thus. A later analysis counted some 80 million unique TCR beta chains across the 550 to 700 repertoires, and some 11 million of these chains were shared by at least two donors. Raw reads were error-corrected and collapsed into unique sequences by a nearest-neighbor algorithm in which closely related sequences were merged to remove PCR and sequencing errors. CDR3 sequences were aligned to IMGT reference sequences to assign V, D and J gene segments. For a sequence to be retained, a match of at least six nucleotides to both a V gene segment and a J gene segment was required. A rearrangement counted as productive if the CDR3 had no stop codons and remained in frame with V and J, and every other rearrangement counted as non-productive. Following IMGT convention, CDR3 was defined as the stretch from the second conserved V-encoded cysteine to the conserved J-encoded phenylalanine. In an earlier analysis of roughly 580 of the donors, sequences lacking an unambiguous match to a single V gene segment were excluded. In an earlier analysis of around 600 of the donors, V segments were called functional above 56.7% productive rearrangements and were called segregating when the between-donor standard deviation exceeded 5%. To diagnose cytomegalovirus status from the catalog of TCR beta chain sequences, a statistical classification framework was built. V and J gene assignment, in a later analysis, came from comparing TCR nucleotide sequences with IMGT/GENE-DB human TR gene sequences. Using the TCRdist pipeline, a later analysis assigned CDR3 sequences along with most-parsimonious VDJ recombination scenarios. A later analysis defined each TCR beta chain by its CDR3 amino acid sequence plus V-gene family, and excluded reads lacking a unique V-gene family. To address suspected cross-contamination and a sequencing artifact, a later analysis removed roughly 580 highly shared, low-generation-probability nucleotide sequences. In a later analysis, a clonal expansion index was calculated for each public chain from normalized within-repertoire ranks of inferred template counts. Generation probabilities in a later analysis came from a VDJ recombination model fitted to out-of-frame rearrangements, and those results were checked against IGoR. In a later analysis, TCR-TCR, TCR-HLA and TCR-CMV co-occurrence was scored with hypergeometric tests, and a repertoire-size bias correction was applied to TCR pairs. False discovery rates were estimated in a later analysis by permuting HLA or CMV assignments 20 times. In a later analysis, co-occurring TCRs were grouped with DBSCAN, and TCRdist sequence similarity was added when clustering was performed within HLA-allele-positive subsets. Co-occurrence clustering excluded repertoires with fewer than 30,000 or more than 120,000 public chains, plus five with anomalous nucleotide sharing. Held by TCRdb, this immuneACCESS table contains in-frame sequences only and omits some clones. Under half of the omission traces to an unresolved V gene where checked; the cause of the rest is unknown. Clonal size and the V and J genes are those of that table, whereas D and trimming came from the DNA. Across this sample there are 110,000 to 150,000 clones, with roughly 80% seen only once. The ten top clones hold less than 1.5% of the sample.

The CDR3, from cysteine to phenylalanine, totals 15 residues. The kept DNA is CDR3 alone, 45 bases in frame from the first base. Relative to germline, V is 3 bases shorter and J is 2 bases shorter, with 11 bases between their ends. The germline V gene encodes CDR1 SNHLY and CDR2 FYNNEI. With respect to this clone: Its antigen remains undetermined. Base qualities are missing; no much larger clone stands one base away.

The receptor's source is a female donor in good health and CMV-seronegative. Source material: PBMCs. The chain uses TRBV2 and TRBJ2-4; a weak D assignment points to TRBD1 (5 bases agree). The sequence in DNA is TGTGCCAGCAGTGACAGCTCAGGGTCCAAAAACATTCAGTACTTC. This is translated as CASSDSSGSKNIQYF.